This T cell receptor (beta chain) was obtained from a study of CD8+CD57+ T cells in acquired aplastic anemia. Overall study: An average of about 3.2 ug of DNA was obtained from sorted CD4+ and CD8+ cells. Sequencing produced an average of about 10 million reads per healthy donor for CD4+ cells. Findings and limits, study-wide: Significant differences in CD8+ Simpson's diversity were not observed between patients and controls.

Germline lookup yields CDR1 LNHDA and CDR2 SQIVND (reference sequence). V was shortened by 6 bases and J by 1 base, with 8 bases between the two germline ends. CDR3 size: 13 residues. Worth noting for this clonotype: Its antigen is still unknown.

The study profiled TCR beta VDJ and CDR3 using genomic DNA as template. TCRdb re-called the reads with MiXCR, one entry per CDR3 protein. The sample holds around 33,000 distinct CDR3 sequences, roughly 77% seen once. Material: sorted CD4+, CD8+, or CD8+CD57+ T cells (not recorded which) from PBMCs. The sequence was collected from a human donor in good health, serving as a control. V is TRBV19 and J is TRBJ2-3; TRBD2 is a possible D gene (6 bases). This CDR3 is CASRSSGTDTQYF. The CDR3 nucleotides read TGTGCCAGTAGGTCTAGCGGCACAGATACGCAGTATTTT.